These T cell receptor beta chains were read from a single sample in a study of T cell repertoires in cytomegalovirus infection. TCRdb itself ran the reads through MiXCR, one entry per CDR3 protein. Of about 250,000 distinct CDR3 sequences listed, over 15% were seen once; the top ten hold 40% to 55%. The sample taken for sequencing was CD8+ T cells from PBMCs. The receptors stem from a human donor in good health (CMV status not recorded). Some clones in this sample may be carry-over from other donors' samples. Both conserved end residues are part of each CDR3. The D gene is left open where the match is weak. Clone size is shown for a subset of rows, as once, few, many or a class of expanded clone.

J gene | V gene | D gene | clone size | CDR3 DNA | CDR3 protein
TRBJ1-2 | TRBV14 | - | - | TGTGCCAGCAGCCAAGCCTCCGGGACCTATGGCTACACCTTC | CASSQASGTYGYTF
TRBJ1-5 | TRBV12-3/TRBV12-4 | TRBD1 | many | TGTGCCAGCAGTTTAATAACAGGGGATCAGCCCCAGCATTTT | CASSLITGDQPQHF
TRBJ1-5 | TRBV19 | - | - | TGTGCCAGTAGTATAGTTCAGGTAGCTTCGCCCCAGCATTTT | CASSIVQVASPQHF
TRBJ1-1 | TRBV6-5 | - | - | TGTGCCAGCAGTTACGGCCCGAACACTGAAGCTTTCTTT | CASSYGPNTEAFF
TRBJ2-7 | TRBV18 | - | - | TGTGCCAGCTCTCCAAATGATCCAGGGTCATTCTACAGCGACGAGCAGTACTTC | CASSPNDPGSFYSDEQYF
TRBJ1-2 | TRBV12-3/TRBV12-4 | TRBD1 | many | TGTGCCAGCAGTTTAAATTTTATAGCGGACAGGGGTTCTGGCTACACCTTC | CASSLNFIADRGSGYTF
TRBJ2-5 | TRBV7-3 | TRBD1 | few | TGTGCCATTACCCCGGGACAGGGGGCAGCAGAGACCCAGTACTTC | CAITPGQGAAETQYF
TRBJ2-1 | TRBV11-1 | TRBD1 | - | TGTGCCAGCACTTGGGGACAGCCCTACAATGAGCAGTTCTTC | CASTWGQPYNEQFF
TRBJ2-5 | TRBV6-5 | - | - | TGTGCCAGTCATCATCCAGGGGGGCAGACCCAGTACTTC | CASHHPGGQTQYF
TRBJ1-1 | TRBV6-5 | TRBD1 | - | TGTGCCAGCAGTTTGCACACAGGGGACACTGAAGCTTTCTTT | CASSLHTGDTEAFF
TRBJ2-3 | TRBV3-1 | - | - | TGTGCCAGCAGCCAAACCCCCCCGGTAGCGGCGGCCCTATGGGATACGCAGTATTTT | CASSQTPPVAAALWDTQYF
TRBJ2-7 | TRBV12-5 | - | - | TGTGCTAGTGGTTTGGTAAGTCGGATCTCCTACGAGCAGTACTTC | CASGLVSRISYEQYF
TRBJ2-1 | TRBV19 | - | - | TGTGCCAGTAGTACCCGACAGGTGGCGGGGAGATACAATGAGCAGTTCTTC | CASSTRQVAGRYNEQFF
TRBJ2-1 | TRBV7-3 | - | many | TGTGCCAGCAGCCTGCTATATAGCTCCTACAATGAGCAGTTCTTC | CASSLLYSSYNEQFF
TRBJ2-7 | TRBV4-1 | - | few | TGCGCCAGCAGCCAAGATGCGGCAGGGGTCCACTACGAGCAGTACTTC | CASSQDAAGVHYEQYF